A selection of T cell receptor beta chains follows, all from one sample in a study of coeliac disease. This table comes from immunoSEQ multiplex PCR, and its TCRdb copy is limited to in-frame clones, with some not included. Altogether about 6,500 clones are present, 62% being singletons, with the ten largest covering around 21%. The sample was lymphocytes from the gut lamina propria. These receptors came from a man in his 60s with celiac disease on a gluten-free diet. The CDR3 runs from the conserved cysteine through the conserved F or W. A D gene is named only where the DNA matches it firmly. Size tells how often a clone was seen (once, few, many) or the class of an expanded clone, and some rows leave it out.

-,TRBV6-1,TRBJ2-3,-,CASSESGLTDTQYF,TGTGCCAGCAGTGAATCAGGGCTCACAGATACGCAGTATTTT
few,TRBV29-1,TRBJ1-2,-,CSVREGHGYTF,TGCAGCGTGAGGGAGGGCCATGGCTACACCTTC
-,TRBV4-2,TRBJ2-3,-,CASSQGREEWRTDTQYF,TGTGCCAGCAGCCAGGGGCGAGAGGAATGGCGCACAGATACGCAGTATTTT
-,TRBV19,TRBJ1-5,TRBD1,CASRRTGFGGQGNQPQHF,TGTGCCAGTAGGCGCACGGGTTTTGGGGGACAGGGGAATCAGCCCCAGCATTTT
few,TRBV6-1,TRBJ1-5,-,CASSKRGQPQHF,TGTGCCAGCAGTAAAAGGGGTCAGCCCCAGCATTTT
-,TRBV11-2,TRBJ2-7,TRBD1,CASSPWTGIDEQYF,TGTGCCAGCAGCCCGTGGACAGGAATCGACGAGCAGTACTTC
-,TRBV19,TRBJ1-1,TRBD1,CASSRDRFGEAFF,TGTGCCAGTAGTAGGGACAGGTTCGGAGAAGCTTTCTTT
-,TRBV29-1,TRBJ2-3,TRBD2,CSVERPRGDTDTQYF,TGCAGCGTTGAACGCCCGCGGGGGGACACAGATACGCAGTATTTT
-,TRBV28,TRBJ2-1,TRBD1,CASSPGQRPYNEQFF,TGTGCCAGCAGCCCGGGACAGAGACCCTACAATGAGCAGTTCTTC
-,TRBV2,TRBJ2-5,-,CASSEALSDGETQYF,TGTGCCAGCAGTGAAGCGCTGAGCGACGGAGAGACCCAGTACTTC
-,TRBV10-3,TRBJ1-5,-,CAIGQGSNQPQHF,TGTGCCATCGGGCAGGGGAGCAATCAGCCCCAGCATTTT
once,TRBV18,TRBJ2-1,TRBD2,CASSPPGLAGGNEQFF,TGTGCCAGCTCCCCACCCGGACTAGCGGGGGGCAATGAGCAGTTCTTC
-,TRBV5-1,TRBJ2-1,-,CASSWGVALSSYNEQFF,TGCGCCAGCAGCTGGGGGGTAGCGCTGAGCTCCTACAATGAGCAGTTCTTC
-,TRBV5-6,TRBJ2-3,-,CASSGGPRIADTQYF,TGTGCCAGCAGCGGCGGGCCCAGGATAGCAGATACGCAGTATTTT
few,TRBV10-1,TRBJ2-3,-,CASSEAGRTDTQYF,TGCGCCAGCAGTGAGGCGGGGAGGACAGATACGCAGTATTTT
-,TRBV7-2,TRBJ2-7,-,CASTLVGRAYEQYF,TGTGCCAGCACCCTTGTGGGGCGCGCCTACGAGCAGTACTTC
-,TRBV6-6,TRBJ2-2,TRBD2,CASRSGLAVYTGELFF,TGTGCCAGCAGATCGGGACTAGCGGTTTACACCGGGGAGCTGTTTTTT
few,TRBV7-2,TRBJ2-5,-,CASSLVAGGRETQYF,TGTGCCAGCAGCTTAGTTGCCGGGGGTAGGGAGACCCAGTACTTC
-,TRBV20-1,TRBJ1-1,-,CSVDGAEAFF,TGCAGCGTCGACGGGGCTGAAGCTTTCTTT